Each of the 26 T cell receptor beta chains below was sequenced from the same sample in a study of blood T cell repertoires in COVID-19. The table came from immunoSEQ multiplex PCR; TCRdb's copy has only in-frame clones and leaves some out. This table has 100,000 to 150,000 clones, around 80% appearing once. Sequencing used peripheral blood. The source is a man aged 35 to 55 with active or convalescent COVID-19.

The sample holds one count of this clone. The chain links TRBV29-1 to TRBJ1-1; 9 positions match TRBD1. The germline V gene has CDR1 SQVTM and CDR2 ANQGSEA. This CDR3 is 13 amino acids long. V lost 7 bases, J lost 1 base, and 4 bases stayed unmatched. The chain's CDR3 is CSATGQGNTEAFF. In nucleotides, the CDR3 is TGCAGCGCCACGGGACAGGGGAACACTGAAGCTTTCTTT.

The DNA of the CDR3 is TGTGCCAGCAGTTTCAACAGGGCAGAGACCCAGTACTTC. This codes for CASSFNRAETQYF. The genes are TRBV27 and TRBJ2-5; maybe TRBD1 (6 bases). This CDR3 comprises 13 residues. The ends were cut back, 3 bases at V and 4 bases at J, with 9 bases in the middle. CDR1 and CDR2 from the germline V gene are MNHEY and SMNVEV (reference sequence).

In this sample, this clone turned up once. This chain uses TRBV7-3 with TRBJ1-6; D remains ambiguous. The CDR3 extends over 15 amino acids. The germline V and J ends were trimmed by 5 bases and 8 bases, with 16 bases remaining between them. The germline CDR1 and CDR2 sequences are SGHTA and FQGTGA. CDR3 DNA sequence: TGTGCCAGCAGCCATAGTAGCGTGAGGGATTCACCCCTCCACTTT. Protein: CASSHSSVRDSPLHF.

For the CDR3, the DNA is TGTGCCAGCAGCTTAGAGCGGGGCACCTCTGGAAACACCATATATTTT. This encodes CASSLERGTSGNTIYF. The rearrangement links TRBV11-3 to TRBJ1-3; perhaps TRBD1 as D (5 bases). From germline, CDR1 is SGHNT and CDR2 YENEEA. The V end lost 0 bases, the J end lost 0 bases, and 9 bases lay between the germline ends. The CDR3 length is 16 residues.

CDR3: CASSVGRYYTF. CDR3 sequence (DNA): TGTGCCAGCAGCGTAGGTCGTTACTACACCTTC. This chain links TRBV9 with TRBJ1-2; D is uncertain. The CDR3 extends over 11 amino acids. V lost 0 bases to trimming and J lost 10 bases, with 7 bases between them. Germline CDR1 and CDR2: SGDLS and YYNGEE.

V usage is TRBV24-1 and J usage is TRBJ2-5, with 7 bases aligning to TRBD1. The trim removed 7 bases at V and 1 base at J, leaving 8 bases unmatched. This CDR3 is 15 amino acids long. Germline-derived CDR1 and CDR2 are KGHDR and SFDVKD. CDR3 residues: CATSNRGKSQETQYF. The CDR3 DNA reads as TGTGCCACCAGCAACAGGGGTAAGAGCCAAGAGACCCAGTACTTC.

The chain employs TRBV24-1 and TRBJ2-5, with D maybe TRBD1 (5 bases). V shed 4 bases and J shed 2 bases, with 13 bases lying between them. This CDR3 region has 15 residues. Germline V gene data show CDR1 as KGHDR and CDR2 as SFDVKD. CDR3 sequence reads: CATSDPSDRQETQYF. DNA for the CDR3: TGTGCCACCAGTGACCCCTCTGACAGACAAGAGACCCAGTACTTC.

The chain uses TRBV11-2 and TRBJ1-6; 8 nucleotides line up with TRBD1. CDR1 and CDR2 (germline): SGHAT, FQNNGV. Trimming cost V 5 bases and J 1 base; bases outside gene matches: 1. This CDR3 has 15 amino acids. CDR3 sequence: CASSRTGSYNSPLHF. In DNA form, the CDR3 reads TGTGCCAGCAGCAGGACAGGGTCCTATAATTCACCCCTCCACTTT.

The genes are TRBV19 and TRBJ1-4; D not resolved. Germline CDR1 and CDR2: LNHDA and SQIVND (reference sequence). The CDR3 contains 15 residues. V was trimmed by 1 base and J by 0 bases, leaving 6 bases between them. CDR3 in amino acids: CASSIGGATNEKLFF. CDR3 nucleotide sequence: TGTGCCAGTAGTATAGGTGGAGCAACTAATGAAAAACTGTTTTTT. Variable domain in full (rest from reference TRBV19 and TRBJ1-4): DGGITQSPKYLFRKEGQNVTLSCEQNLNHDAMYWYRQDPGQGLRLIYYSQIVNDFQKGDIAEGYSVSREKKESFPLTVTSAQKNPTAFYLCASSIGGATNEKLFFGSGTQLSVL.

The chain joins TRBV25-1 to TRBJ2-7; no definite D call. V lost 4 bases and J 0 bases, leaving 4 bases between the germline ends. The CDR3 extends over 12 amino acids. Germline CDR1 and CDR2: MGHDK and SYGVNS. The CDR3 sequence: CASSGASYEQYF. Here the CDR3 DNA reads TGTGCCAGCAGTGGGGCCTCCTACGAGCAGTACTTC.

The V gene is TRBV5-1, the J gene TRBJ2-1; 7 bases align to TRBD2. CDR1 and CDR2 from the germline V gene are SGHRS and YFSETQ. This CDR3 region has 16 residues. The junction had 10 bases not matched to a gene; V was cut back by 4 bases and J by 3 bases. The CDR3 is CASSPPGGGIYNEQFF. CDR3 DNA: TGCGCCAGCAGCCCACCGGGCGGGGGAATCTACAATGAGCAGTTCTTC. Drawing the rest from reference TRBV5-1 and TRBJ2-1, the complete variable domain is KAGVTQTPRYLIKTRGQQVTLSCSPISGHRSVSWYQQTPGQGLQFLFEYFSETQRNKGNFPGRFSGRQFSNSRSEMNVSTLELGDSALYLCASSPPGGGIYNEQFFGPGTRLTVL.

The chain joins TRBV5-1 to TRBJ1-2; D is perhaps TRBD1 (6 bases). This CDR3 has 13 amino acids. Germline assignment: CDR1 SGHRS and CDR2 YFSETQ. Trimming shortened V by 4 bases and J by 6 bases, and 13 bases separated the two germline ends. Here the CDR3 reads CASSTGQLNGYTF. The CDR3 DNA is TGCGCCAGCAGCACAGGACAGCTTAATGGCTACACCTTC.

The chain uses TRBV2 and TRBJ1-5, with TRBD1 matching over 9 bases. The V segment lost 4 bases and the J segment 4 bases; nucleotides outside the gene matches: 5. The CDR3 is 15 amino acids. Per germline, CDR1 SNHLY and CDR2 FYNNEI. The DNA for the CDR3 is TGTGCCAGCAGTGTACAGGGACAGGGTAATCAGCCCCAGCATTTT. It is translated as CASSVQGQGNQPQHF. The full variable domain, its missing parts supplied by reference TRBV2 and TRBJ1-5, is EPEVTQTPSHQVTQMGQEVILRCVPISNHLYFYWYRQILGQKVEFLVSFYNNEISEKSEIFDDQFSVERPDGSNFTLKIRSTKLEDSAMYFCASSVQGQGNQPQHFGDGTRLSIL.

The gene calls are TRBV28 and TRBJ1-2, with 9 bases that match TRBD1. The CDR3 is 14 amino acids. Unmatched junction bases numbered 6, after V lost 5 bases and J lost 5 bases. CDR1 and CDR2 from the germline V gene are MDHEN and SYDVKM. CDR3 nucleotide sequence: TGTGCCAGCAGTACACCACAGGGGGCGTATGGCTACACCTTC. It yields the protein CASSTPQGAYGYTF.

V gene TRBV7-2 combines with J gene TRBJ2-3; 7 bases align to TRBD2. Germline V gene data show CDR1 as SGHTA and CDR2 as FQGNSA. The CDR3 sequence is 12 residues long. V shed 5 bases, J shed 9 bases, and the junction held 5 bases outside the gene matches. CDR3 sequence reads: CASSPSGTTQYF. The DNA of the CDR3 is TGTGCCAGCAGCCCGAGCGGGACCACGCAGTATTTT.

The J gene is TRBJ2-1, the V gene TRBV18; tentatively, D is TRBD2 (6 bases). The V and J ends lost 3 bases and 2 bases respectively, with 14 bases between them. Germline V CDR1 and CDR2: KGHSH, LQKENI. This CDR3 region has 16 residues. CDR3 amino acids: CASSPARGLAYNEQFF. CDR3 DNA: TGTGCCAGCTCACCCGCTCGGGGGTTAGCCTACAATGAGCAGTTCTTC.

This clone was seen only once. This chain links TRBV12-3 or TRBV12-4 with TRBJ2-5; 7 bases fit TRBD1. This CDR3 contains 13 residues. After removal of 8 bases from V and 3 bases from J, the junction contained 6 bases not matched to a gene. The CDR3 DNA reads as TGTGCCAGCGTTGGGCAGGGGGAAGAGACCCAGTACTTC. Its protein product is CASVGQGEETQYF.

This chain joins TRBV7-2 and TRBJ2-3, with 8 bases matching TRBD1. The CDR3 runs 14 residues. The trim removed 8 bases at V and 1 base at J, leaving 5 bases unmatched. Germline loops: CDR1 SGHTA, CDR2 FQGNSA. CDR3 coding DNA: TGTGCCAGCGGACCGGGACAGGGCACAGATACGCAGTATTTT. Protein: CASGPGQGTDTQYF. Filled out from reference TRBV7-2 and TRBJ2-3, the complete variable domain reads GAGVSQSPSNKVTEKGKDVELRCDPISGHTALYWYRQSLGQGLEFLIYFQGNSAPDKSGLPSDRFSAERTGGSVSTLTIQRTQQEDSAVYLCASGPGQGTDTQYFGPGTRLTVL.

The chain couples TRBV25-1 to TRBJ2-2, with TRBD1 matching over 7 bases. Germline V gene lookup returns CDR1 MGHDK and CDR2 SYGVNS. V was clipped by 8 bases and J by 1 base; unmatched bases: 4. The CDR3 extends over 14 amino acids. CDR3 residues: CASGTERNTGELFF. The CDR3 DNA reads as TGTGCCAGCGGGACAGAGCGGAACACCGGGGAGCTGTTTTTT.

V usage is TRBV5-8 and J usage is TRBJ2-1; perhaps TRBD2 as D (6 bases). CDR1 is SGHTS and CDR2 is YDEGEE in the germline V gene. V was cut by 4 bases and J by 9 bases, with 14 bases left in between. This CDR3 is built from 13 residues. The CDR3 spells CASSPAERAEQFF. CDR3 nucleotide sequence: TGTGCCAGCAGCCCTGCGGAGCGGGCTGAGCAGTTCTTC. Looking up the rest from reference TRBV5-8 and TRBJ2-1 gives the full variable domain: EAGVTQSPTHLIKTRGQQATLRCSPISGHTSVYWYQQALGLGLQFLLWYDEGEERNRGNFPPRFSGRQFPNYSSELNVNALELEDSALYLCASSPAERAEQFFGPGTRLTVL.

A single count supports this clone. This chain joins TRBV4-1 and TRBJ2-7; a possible D gene is TRBD1 (6 bases). The CDR3 is 14 amino acids. CDR1 is MGHRA and CDR2 is YSYEKL in the germline V gene. V lost 2 bases to trimming and J lost 5 bases, with 13 bases between them. DNA for the CDR3: TGCGCCAGCAGCCAATTCGACAGGTTCCACGAGCAGTACTTC. Translation gives CASSQFDRFHEQYF.

J is TRBJ2-2 and V is TRBV7-8; D gene ambiguous. This CDR3 is built from 12 residues. Deletions cut 5 bases from V and 3 bases from J, with 4 bases between. Germline CDR1 reads SGHVS; CDR2 reads FQNEAQ. In DNA form, the CDR3 reads TGTGCCAGCAGCCACTACACCGGGGAGCTGTTTTTT. Encoded protein: CASSHYTGELFF. The full variable domain, with the rest looked up from reference TRBV7-8 and TRBJ2-2, is GAGVSQSPRYKVAKRGQDVALRCDPISGHVSLFWYQQALGQGPEFLTYFQNEAQLDKSGLPSDRFFAERPEGSVSTLKIQRTQQEDSAVYLCASSHYTGELFFGEGSRLTVL.

The gene calls are TRBV4-1 and TRBJ2-1, with D hard to call. V was pared by 5 bases and J by 6 bases, with 5 bases between. From germline, CDR1 is MGHRA and CDR2 YSYEKL. The length of the CDR3 is 11 residues. The CDR3 reads CASSSLNEQFF. The CDR3 region has the DNA TGCGCCAGCAGCTCCCTCAATGAGCAGTTCTTC.

This clone has only one observation. The chain links TRBV19 to TRBJ1-1; no firm D call. CDR1 LNHDA and CDR2 SQIVND come from the germline V gene (reference sequence). With 2 bases removed from V and 0 bases from J, the gap between germline ends came to 7 bases. There are 14 residues in the CDR3. CDR3 region: CASSIRGVNTEAFF. The CDR3 DNA reads TGTGCCAGTAGTATAAGAGGAGTGAACACTGAAGCTTTCTTT. Full variable domain (rest looked up from reference TRBV19 and TRBJ1-1): DGGITQSPKYLFRKEGQNVTLSCEQNLNHDAMYWYRQDPGQGLRLIYYSQIVNDFQKGDIAEGYSVSREKKESFPLTVTSAQKNPTAFYLCASSIRGVNTEAFFGQGTRLTVV.

CDR3 sequence (DNA): TGTGCCACCAGTTTCCCCGGGACAGGGCACACCGGGGAGCTGTTTTTT. This gives the protein CATSFPGTGHTGELFF. The chain recombines TRBV24-1 with TRBJ2-2; TRBD1 matches at 9 bases. With 6 bases clipped from V and 3 bases from J, the junction kept 7 bases outside the gene matches. The CDR3 spans 16 residues. Germline CDR1 KGHDR, CDR2 SFDVKD.

This rearrangement joins TRBV18 to TRBJ1-1; 7 nucleotides agree with TRBD1. Germline CDR1 KGHSH, CDR2 LQKENI. This CDR3 comprises 14 residues. The J segment lost 7 bases and the V segment lost 4 bases, leaving 9 bases of the junction unmatched. CDR3 DNA sequence: TGTGCCAGCTCACGAGTGACTGGGACAGATGAAGCTTTCTTT. The encoded protein is CASSRVTGTDEAFF.